The 26 T cell receptor beta chains below come from one sample, sequenced in a study of blood T cell repertoires in COVID-19. The repertoire was sequenced with immunoSEQ multiplex PCR; TCRdb's copy has only in-frame clones and lacks some. The sample shows roughly 150,000 clones, approximately 88% of them seen only once. Input material: peripheral blood. The receptors originated from a woman of 80 years or more with active or convalescent COVID-19.

CDR3 nucleotide sequence: TGTGCCAGCAAGGGACAGGGTCAGAACGAGCAGTACTTC. Protein: CASKGQGQNEQYF. This chain links TRBV6-5 with TRBJ2-7; TRBD1 matches at 9 bases. V lost 7 bases and J lost 5; bases outside the gene matches: 6. The CDR3 spans 13 residues. CDR1 is MNHEY, CDR2 SVGAGI, per germline.

This chain joins TRBV18 and TRBJ1-3; 9 nucleotides agree with TRBD1. Germline loops: CDR1 KGHSH, CDR2 LQKENI. V lost 3 bases, J lost 4 bases, and 1 base stayed unmatched. The CDR3 is made up of 14 amino acids. The CDR3 DNA is TGTGCCAGCTCACCGGACAGGGGCGGAAACACCATATATTTT. Translation gives CASSPDRGGNTIYF.

This clone came up once. This sequence joins TRBV4-3 and TRBJ1-1, with TRBD1 matching over 9 bases. The CDR3 is made up of 16 amino acids. Per germline, CDR1 LGHNA and CDR2 YSLEER. The V gene end was trimmed by 2 bases and the J gene end by 7 bases; junction bases not matched to a gene: 11. The CDR3 nucleotides are TGCGCCAGCAGCCAATCTACAGGGGGCAGGCGGAATGAAGCTTTCTTT. Translating it yields CASSQSTGGRRNEAFF.

The V gene is TRBV6-6, the J gene TRBJ2-7; no firm D call. The CDR3 loop spans 13 amino acids. V was clipped by 8 bases and J by 2 bases, with 13 bases between them. Germline CDR1 reads MNHNY; CDR2 reads SVGAGI (reference sequence). The DNA for the CDR3 is TGTGCCAGCGTGTCAGGTTCTCCCTACGAGCAGTACTTC. It is translated as CASVSGSPYEQYF.

The chain uses TRBV5-6 and TRBJ1-5; D is unresolved. This CDR3 is 14 amino acids long. With 4 bases removed from V and 2 bases from J, the gap between germline ends came to 10 bases. In germline, CDR1 is SGHDT, CDR2 YYEEEE. DNA for the CDR3: TGTGCCAGCAGCCGCGGTATTGGCAATCAGCCCCAGCATTTT. Residues: CASSRGIGNQPQHF.

V gene TRBV9 combines with J gene TRBJ2-2, with a tentative D call TRBD1 (5 bases). Germline assignment: CDR1 SGDLS and CDR2 YYNGEE. The CDR3 loop spans 16 amino acids. The V gene lost 4 bases and the J gene lost 0 bases, with 13 bases spanning the gap. CDR3 DNA: TGTGCCAGCAGCCAGGGTGCGGATCCGAACACCGGGGAGCTGTTTTTT. It translates to CASSQGADPNTGELFF.

The chain recombines TRBV6-6 with TRBJ1-3; the match to TRBD1 covers 7 bases. The V segment lost 6 bases and the J segment 2 bases; nucleotides outside the gene matches: 7. The CDR3 contains 15 residues. Per the germline V gene, CDR1 is MNHNY and CDR2 is SVGAGI (reference sequence). The CDR3 spells CASSSHGQAGNTIYF. The CDR3 DNA reads as TGTGCCAGCAGCTCTCATGGACAGGCTGGAAACACCATATATTTT.

The chain carries TRBV6-2 or TRBV6-3 and TRBJ2-1, with 8 bases aligning to TRBD1. CDR1 is MNHEY, CDR2 SVGEGT, per germline. Trimming removed 4 bases from V and 5 bases from J; junction bases left unmatched: 7. The CDR3 length is 15 residues. DNA for the CDR3: TGTGCCAGCAGTTTGTGGGACAGGTCTAACAATGAGCAGTTCTTC. This sequence encodes CASSLWDRSNNEQFF.

This clone was counted between two and nine times. J is TRBJ2-1 and V is TRBV21-1; the table's D call, TRBD2, has no DNA check behind it. TRBV21-1 is a pseudogene locus. The CDR3 length is 16 residues. CDR3 nucleotides: TGTGCCAGCAGCCCTCTGGGGCGGGGGGGAAATAATGAGCAGTTCTTC. It is translated as CASSPLGRGGNNEQFF.

V is TRBV6-5 and J is TRBJ1-6, with 8 bases identical to TRBD1. Germline V CDR1 and CDR2: MNHEY, SVGAGI. The CDR3 is made up of 14 amino acids. Losses at the gene ends were 2 bases for V and 11 bases for J; bases not matched to a gene: 5. The CDR3 DNA is TGTGCCAGCAGTTACCGTGGCAGGGGGCCACCCCTCCACTTT. Its protein product is CASSYRGRGPPLHF.

The CDR3 DNA reads as TGTGCCAGCAGCCAAGGGACACTCCTAGGGGAGCAGTACTTC. Translating gives CASSQGTLLGEQYF. V is TRBV3-1 (or the pseudogene TRBV3-2) and J is TRBJ2-7; D might be TRBD1 (5 bases). Trimming took 1 base from V and 7 from J, leaving 14 bases between them. The CDR3 length is 14 residues. Germline V gene lookup returns CDR1 LGHDT and CDR2 YNNKEL (reference sequence).

This rearrangement joins TRBV10-3 to TRBJ1-1; a possible D gene is TRBD1 (6 bases). The CDR3 has 14 amino acids. Germline CDR1 is ENHRY and CDR2 is SYGVKD. With 7 bases removed from V and 0 bases from J, the gap between germline ends came to 12 bases. In DNA, the CDR3 is TGTGCCATCAAAACAACAGGGCTGAACACTGAAGCTTTCTTT. Protein product: CAIKTTGLNTEAFF.

This chain links TRBV4-3 with TRBJ1-1; TRBD1 matches at 9 bases. Trimming took 0 bases from V and 1 from J; bases not matched to a gene: 9. Germline lookup yields CDR1 LGHNA and CDR2 YSLEER. The CDR3 runs 18 residues. The CDR3 reads CASSQEGTGSPRNTEAFF. Written as DNA, the CDR3 is TGCGCCAGCAGCCAAGAGGGGACAGGGTCCCCGCGGAACACTGAAGCTTTCTTT.

The sample holds one count of this clone. The chain couples TRBV6-5 to TRBJ1-5, with D perhaps matching TRBD1 (6 bases). The germline V gene encodes CDR1 MNHEY and CDR2 SVGAGI. The CDR3 sequence is 15 residues long. Trimming shortened V by 8 bases and J by 4 bases, and 18 bases separated the two germline ends. The CDR3: CASSKGEGVNQPQHF. CDR3 coding DNA: TGTGCCAGCTCCAAGGGGGAGGGAGTTAATCAGCCCCAGCATTTT.

This chain uses TRBV5-1 with TRBJ1-1; 8 nucleotides line up with TRBD1. CDR3 length: 15 residues. Germline CDR1 and CDR2: SGHRS and YFSETQ. The junction had 9 bases not matched to a gene; V was cut back by 4 bases and J by 4 bases. Here the CDR3 reads CASSAQTTGGTEAFF. The CDR3 DNA follows: TGCGCCAGCAGCGCCCAAACTACAGGGGGCACTGAAGCTTTCTTT.

This clone was seen only once. V and J are TRBV11-2 and TRBJ2-3; TRBD1 might be the D (5 bases). There are 16 residues in the CDR3. From germline, CDR1 is SGHAT and CDR2 FQNNGV. Trimming removed 5 bases at V and 5 bases at J, with 20 bases between. CDR3 loop: CASSPDSLVGLDTQYF. For the CDR3, the DNA is TGTGCCAGCAGCCCCGACAGTCTCGTCGGATTAGATACGCAGTATTTT.

The DNA for the CDR3 is TGTGCCAGCAGCTTCATGCCAGGGAGGGGCTACACCTTC. This translates into CASSFMPGRGYTF. The chain joins TRBV7-2 to TRBJ1-2, with D maybe TRBD1 (5 bases). The V gene lost 3 bases and the J gene lost 8 bases, with 13 bases spanning the gap. Germline loops: CDR1 SGHTA, CDR2 FQGNSA. This CDR3 region has 13 residues.

The CDR3 sequence is CASSPGQGGKLFF. The CDR3 DNA is TGTGCCAGCAGCCCGGGACAGGGTGGAAAACTGTTTTTT. J is TRBJ1-4 and V is TRBV11-3; 9 positions match TRBD1. Germline CDR1 and CDR2: SGHNT and YENEEA. V shed 5 bases and J 10 bases; nucleotides not matched to a gene: 5. The CDR3 length is 13 residues. The whole variable domain, filled in from reference TRBV11-3 and TRBJ1-4, reads EAGVVQSPRYKIIEKKQPVAFWCNPISGHNTLYWYLQNLGQGPELLIRYENEEAVDDSQLPKDRFSAERLKGVDSTLKIQPAELGDSAVYLCASSPGQGGKLFFGSGTQLSVL.

This clone was seen just once. The chain joins TRBV2 to TRBJ2-7; a possible D gene is TRBD2 (6 bases). V dropped 4 bases and J dropped 5 bases, with 15 bases sitting between them. Germline CDR1 reads SNHLY; CDR2 reads FYNNEI. The CDR3 covers 14 residues. As DNA, the CDR3 is TGTGCCAGCAGTGGCCGCCTATGGGGGGACGAGCAGTACTTC. Protein: CASSGRLWGDEQYF.

The V and J genes are TRBV7-6 and TRBJ1-1; tentative D call: TRBD1 (6 bases). CDR3 size: 17 residues. CDR1 and CDR2 from the germline V gene are SGHVS and FNYEAQ. The germline V and J ends were trimmed by 6 bases and 0 bases, with 20 bases remaining between them. The CDR3 sequence: CASSSRTDLRMNTEAFF. The CDR3 coding sequence is TGTGCCAGCAGTTCAAGGACAGACCTGAGAATGAACACTGAAGCTTTCTTT.

The gene calls are TRBV12-5 and TRBJ1-1; a possible D gene is TRBD1 (6 bases). The germline V gene has CDR1 LGHNT and CDR2 FRNRAP. The CDR3 sequence is 14 residues long. V shed 2 bases and J shed 5 bases, with 12 bases lying between them. CDR3 in DNA: TGTGCTAGTGGTTTGATGCCTCAGGGGACTGAAGCTTTCTTT. Amino acids: CASGLMPQGTEAFF.

The rearrangement links TRBV9 to TRBJ2-7, with D possibly TRBD2 on 5 matching bases. Germline V gene sequence: CDR1 SGDLS, CDR2 YYNGEE. This CDR3 comprises 15 residues. Between the trimmed V and J ends, which lost 0 bases and 2 bases, there was a span of 12 bases. Here the CDR3 DNA reads TGTGCCAGCAGCGTAGGGGAAGGGAGCACCTACGAGCAGTACTTC. Protein: CASSVGEGSTYEQYF.

The chain is built from TRBV6-6 and TRBJ1-1, with TRBD1 identical over 8 bases. Germline lookup yields CDR1 MNHNY and CDR2 SVGAGI (reference sequence). Germline trimming cut 5 bases from V and 11 bases from J; bases unmatched to any gene: 13. The CDR3 runs to 14 residues. CDR3 sequence: CASSILQGGLPAFF. The CDR3 nucleotides read TGTGCCAGCAGTATCCTACAGGGGGGCCTGCCGGCTTTCTTT.

CDR3 DNA: TGTGCCAGCAGCTTAGGGGCTAAGGCTAGCACAGATACGCAGTATTTT. It encodes CASSLGAKASTDTQYF. The genes are TRBV11-2 and TRBJ2-3; D is undetermined. The length of the CDR3 is 16 residues. The germline CDR1 and CDR2 sequences are SGHAT and FQNNGV. V lost 1 base to trimming and J lost 0 bases, with 11 bases between them.

The chain carries TRBV7-9 and TRBJ1-3; D is unresolved. CDR1 is SEHNR and CDR2 is FQNEAQ in the germline V gene (reference sequence). V shed 1 base and J shed 4 bases, with 5 bases lying between them. CDR3 length equals 13 residues. Here the CDR3 DNA reads TGTGCCAGCAGCTTAGGAGAAGGAAACACCATATATTTT. This gives the protein CASSLGEGNTIYF.

The gene calls are TRBV2 and TRBJ2-7, with 8 bases aligning to TRBD1. This CDR3 comprises 13 residues. Germline-derived CDR1 and CDR2 are SNHLY and FYNNEI. V gave up 7 bases and J gave up 3 bases; unmatched junction bases: 5. CDR3 in amino acids: CASISTGGYEQYF. As DNA, the CDR3 is TGTGCCAGCATCTCAACAGGGGGCTACGAGCAGTACTTC.